These 23 T cell receptor beta chains originate from one sample sequenced in a study of T cells after yellow fever vaccination. MiXCR, applied by TCRdb to the 5' RACE reads, yields one record per CDR3 protein. The sample holds approximately 580,000 distinct CDR3 sequences, roughly a sixth seen once. The starting material was PBMCs, obtained about 5 days after the first yellow fever vaccination. The receptors stem from a young man who received the YFV17D yellow fever vaccine.

This clonotype was seen a few times. V and J are TRBV4-1 and TRBJ1-5; TRBD1 is a possible D gene (5 bases). The V end was cut by 6 bases, the J end by 0 bases, with 12 bases between. Germline-derived CDR1 and CDR2 are MGHRA and YSYEKL. The CDR3 length is 15 residues. This CDR3 reads CASSSRAVSNQPQHF. Written as DNA, the CDR3 is TGCGCCAGCAGTTCCAGGGCGGTTAGCAATCAGCCCCAGCATTTT.

The chain recombines TRBV10-3 with TRBJ2-2; TRBD2 is a possible D gene (6 bases). This CDR3 comprises 14 residues. V was clipped by 8 bases and J by 4 bases, with 14 bases between them. From germline, CDR1 is ENHRY and CDR2 SYGVKD. For the CDR3, the DNA is TGTGCCATCTCCGGGACTCCGTCCACCGGGGAGCTGTTTTTT. Translation: CAISGTPSTGELFF.

The gene calls are TRBV7-2 and TRBJ2-7, with 11 bases aligning to TRBD2. The CDR3 has 14 amino acids. With 3 bases clipped from V and 6 bases from J, the junction kept 4 bases outside the gene matches. From germline, CDR1 is SGHTA and CDR2 FQGNSA. The CDR3 here is CASSFLAGGFEQYF. CDR3 DNA sequence: TGTGCCAGCAGCTTCCTAGCGGGGGGATTCGAGCAGTACTTC.

The chain joins TRBV12-5 to TRBJ2-5; 9 bases are shared with TRBD1. CDR3 length: 14 amino acids. Per the germline V gene, CDR1 is LGHNT and CDR2 is FRNRAP. V shed 4 bases and J 4 bases; nucleotides not matched to a gene: 4. The CDR3 is CASGYGQGLETQYF. The DNA for the CDR3 is TGTGCTAGTGGTTACGGACAGGGGCTAGAGACCCAGTACTTC.

The sample holds a few counts of this clonotype. The chain links TRBV28 to TRBJ2-2, with 7 nucleotides matching TRBD1. Per germline, CDR1 MDHEN and CDR2 SYDVKM. CDR3 length equals 15 residues. J was trimmed by 5 bases and V by 7 bases; bases with no gene match: 10. The CDR3 region is CASTDQGGRTGELFF. Here the CDR3 DNA reads TGTGCCAGCACCGACCAAGGGGGCCGGACCGGGGAGCTGTTTTTT.

This clonotype was seen only once. V and J are TRBV12-3 or TRBV12-4 and TRBJ2-1; no clear D. The CDR3 loop spans 12 amino acids. Between the trimmed V and J ends, which lost 4 bases and 11 bases, there was a span of 12 bases. The CDR3 region has the DNA TGTGCCAGCAGTTCCGACGTTTCTAAGCAGTTCTTC. This gives the protein CASSSDVSKQFF.

V gene TRBV5-1 combines with J gene TRBJ2-3, with D possibly matching TRBD1 (6 bases). CDR1 and CDR2 from the germline V gene are SGHRS and YFSETQ. Trimming shortened V by 0 bases and J by 0 bases, and 17 bases separated the two germline ends. The CDR3 is 18 residues long. CDR3 DNA: TGCGCCAGCAGCTTGGCCGCAGGGGCCCTCCTTAGCACAGATACGCAGTATTTT. Translated: CASSLAAGALLSTDTQYF.

The chain recombines TRBV21-1 with TRBJ2-2; TRBD1 reflects the table's D call only, with no check against the DNA. TRBV21-1 is marked as a pseudogene. The CDR3 has 13 amino acids. This CDR3 reads CARRKPGTGELFF. The CDR3 nucleotides are TGTGCCCGCCGGAAGCCAGGGACCGGGGAGCTGTTTTTT.

The V and J genes are TRBV6-2 or TRBV6-3 and TRBJ2-1; 8 bases align to TRBD1. The junction had 17 bases not matched to a gene; V was cut back by 6 bases and J by 4 bases. The germline CDR1 and CDR2 sequences are MNHEY and SVGEGT. CDR3 length: 18 residues. CDR3: CASSQTGASFLIYNEQFF. The CDR3 coding sequence is TGTGCCAGCAGCCAGACAGGGGCCTCGTTCTTAATATACAATGAGCAGTTCTTC.

This clonotype was detected ten times or more. The V and J genes are TRBV30 and TRBJ2-5, with 9 bases fitting TRBD2. CDR1 and CDR2 from the germline V gene are GTSNPN and SVGIG (reference sequence). The V gene end was trimmed by 2 bases and the J gene end by 7 bases; junction bases not matched to a gene: 14. The CDR3 contains 16 residues. The CDR3 DNA follows: TGTGCCTGGAGTTTACTCGGGGATAGCGGGGGTCGGACCCAGTACTTC. Translation gives CAWSLLGDSGGRTQYF.

This clonotype was counted only a few times. The chain couples TRBV29-1 to TRBJ1-1; no definite D call. Trimming stripped 7 bases from V and 0 bases from J, with 9 bases between. There are 12 residues in the CDR3. Germline V gene sequence: CDR1 SQVTM, CDR2 ANQGSEA. The CDR3 nucleotides are TGCAGCGGGGAGGCCATGAACACTGAAGCTTTCTTT. Protein product: CSGEAMNTEAFF.

This clonotype has more than one count but fewer than ten. J is TRBJ1-6 and V is TRBV7-3, with D unresolved. Germline lookup yields CDR1 SGHTA and CDR2 FQGTGA. V lost 5 bases to trimming and J lost 13 bases, with 15 bases between them. The CDR3 has 13 residues. The CDR3 DNA is TGTGCCAGCAGCCCCGAGGAGGGCCTCCCCCTCCACTTT. Translated, it gives CASSPEEGLPLHF.

The table lists this clonotype with a few counts. J is TRBJ2-7 and V is TRBV2; the D gene is possibly TRBD1 (6 bases). Germline loops: CDR1 SNHLY, CDR2 FYNNEI. The CDR3 length is 14 residues. V shed 10 bases and J shed 1 base, with 17 bases lying between them. The CDR3 protein is CANRTVTRSYEQYF. DNA of the CDR3: TGTGCCAACAGGACAGTTACTCGGTCCTACGAGCAGTACTTC.

This clonotype has more than one count but fewer than ten. This chain connects TRBV18 to TRBJ2-7; 10 positions match TRBD1. This CDR3 spans 16 amino acids. Germline CDR1 KGHSH, CDR2 LQKENI. The V segment lost 2 bases and the J segment 6 bases; nucleotides outside the gene matches: 10. CDR3: CASSPSGPGQGREQYV. For the CDR3, the DNA is TGTGCCAGCTCACCATCTGGTCCGGGACAGGGGCGCGAGCAGTACGTC.

The chain couples TRBV12-3 or TRBV12-4 to TRBJ2-2; perhaps TRBD1 as D (6 bases). The CDR3 length is 14 residues. Trimming removed 10 bases from V and 6 bases from J, with 18 bases in between. CDR3 coding DNA: TGTGCCACCAAGGGGCAGGGGTGGGCCGGGGAGCTGTTTTTT. Residues: CATKGQGWAGELFF.

In this sample, this clonotype turned up a few times. The CDR3 loop reads CASSTPRQGPGELFF. The DNA for the CDR3 is TGCGCCAGCAGCACCCCTCGACAGGGGCCCGGGGAGCTGTTTTTT. V is TRBV5-1 and J is TRBJ2-2; 8 positions agree with TRBD1. This CDR3 region has 15 residues. With V trimmed by 4 bases and J by 6 bases, 8 bases remained unmatched. CDR1 SGHRS and CDR2 YFSETQ come from the germline V gene.

The rearrangement links TRBV7-2 to TRBJ2-5, with a tentative D call TRBD2 (5 bases). V was cut by 1 base and J by 5 bases, with 11 bases left in between. This CDR3 has 14 amino acids. CDR1 is SGHTA, CDR2 FQGNSA, per germline. The CDR3 bases are TGTGCCAGCAGCTTAGGGACTTTTAGTGAGACCCAGTACTTC. Translation: CASSLGTFSETQYF.

In this sample, this clonotype turned up once. The chain combines TRBV12-3 or TRBV12-4 with TRBJ2-7; perhaps TRBD1 as D (5 bases). The germline V and J ends were trimmed by 1 base and 1 base, with 14 bases remaining between them. The CDR3 extends over 16 amino acids. CDR3 region: CASSLGQGLGSYEQYF. The CDR3 DNA sequence: TGTGCCAGCAGTTTAGGGCAGGGTCTAGGATCCTACGAGCAGTACTTC.

In its sample, this clonotype was seen a few times. The V gene is TRBV12-3 or TRBV12-4, the J gene TRBJ1-5, with a weak D call TRBD1 (5 bases). CDR3 length: 14 residues. Trimming removed 4 bases at V and 9 bases at J, with 16 bases between. The CDR3 here is CASSSGGIEGPQHF. The CDR3 region has the DNA TGTGCCAGCAGTTCCGGGGGGATAGAGGGGCCCCAGCATTTT.

This clonotype has only a few counts. The chain links TRBV20-1 to TRBJ2-7; D gene uncertain. The CDR3 is 16 residues long. Trimming stripped 0 bases from V and 1 base from J, with 16 bases between. Germline V gene lookup returns CDR1 DFQATT and CDR2 SNEGSKA (reference sequence). The CDR3 coding sequence is TGCAGTGCTAGAGAGATTCGGTCCACGAGTTCCTACGAGCAGTACTTC. Protein: CSAREIRSTSSYEQYF.

The V and J genes are TRBV28 and TRBJ1-6; 8 bases agree with TRBD1. Per the germline V gene, CDR1 is MDHEN and CDR2 is SYDVKM. There are 15 residues in the CDR3. The V gene end was trimmed by 5 bases and the J gene end by 6 bases; junction bases not matched to a gene: 6. CDR3 residues: CASSITGGTNSPLHF. CDR3 nucleotide sequence: TGTGCCAGCAGTATTACAGGGGGAACTAATTCACCCCTCCACTTT.

The chain couples TRBV12-3 or TRBV12-4 to TRBJ1-5; no clear D gene. V was shortened by 3 bases and J by 10 bases, with 7 bases between the two germline ends. This CDR3 contains 11 residues. The CDR3 sequence: CASSFGGPQHF. The CDR3 nucleotides read TGTGCCAGCAGTTTTGGCGGACCCCAGCATTTT.

This clonotype turned up a few times. This rearrangement joins TRBV12-3 or TRBV12-4 to TRBJ2-5; 9 positions match TRBD1. The length of the CDR3 is 15 residues. After removal of 4 bases from V and 5 bases from J, the junction contained 8 bases not matched to a gene. The CDR3 loop is CASSSTGGPTETQYF. CDR3 bases: TGTGCCAGCAGTTCAACAGGGGGCCCTACGGAGACCCAGTACTTC.